These T cell receptor beta chains were read from a single sample in a study of shared clonotypes between healthy human individuals. Generated by immunoSEQ multiplex PCR, the TCRdb table keeps only in-frame clones and is missing some. This table holds 1.4 million to 1.5 million clones, roughly 95% found once. The material sequenced was naive CD4+ T cells sorted from blood. The receptors stem from a man under 40 in good health. Both conserved end residues are part of each CDR3. A D gene is named only where the DNA matches it firmly. The size field is filled for only some rows; it gives once, few, many or a size class.

v_gene	abundance	d_gene	j_gene	CDR3aa	CDR3nt
TRBV28	.	TRBD2	TRBJ2-1	CASRKTSGSRLFYNEQFF	TGTGCCAGCAGGAAGACTAGCGGGAGTCGTTTATTCTACAATGAGCAGTTCTTC
TRBV6-5	once	.	TRBJ1-3	CASSPVVSGNTIYF	TGTGCCAGCAGCCCAGTCGTCTCTGGAAACACCATATATTTT
TRBV27	.	.	TRBJ2-7	CASSLVSGGEQYF	TGTGCCAGCAGTTTAGTAAGCGGAGGGGAGCAGTACTTC
TRBV2	.	TRBD1	TRBJ2-6	CASSKDRAGANVLTF	TGTGCCAGCAGCAAGGACAGGGCTGGGGCCAACGTCCTGACTTTC
TRBV19	.	.	TRBJ1-5	CASKDGVGNQPQHF	TGTGCCAGTAAAGACGGGGTTGGCAATCAGCCCCAGCATTTT
TRBV5-6	.	TRBD2	TRBJ2-3	CASSSRLAGNTDTQYF	TGTGCCAGCAGCTCGAGACTAGCGGGAAACACAGATACGCAGTATTTT
TRBV6-1	once	TRBD1	TRBJ1-4	CASSERSGGAGSNEKLFF	TGTGCCAGCAGTGAACGGTCAGGGGGCGCGGGATCTAATGAAAAACTGTTTTTT
TRBV5-1	.	TRBD1	TRBJ1-2	CASSLAGTGGNGYTF	TGCGCCAGCAGCTTGGCCGGGACAGGGGGCAATGGCTACACCTTC
TRBV29-1	.	.	TRBJ2-5	CSVEGATAGETQYF	TGCAGCGTTGAAGGGGCGACGGCGGGGGAGACCCAGTACTTC
TRBV5-1	.	TRBD2	TRBJ2-3	CASSPGLAGGSDTQYF	TGCGCCAGCAGCCCCGGACTAGCGGGAGGATCAGATACGCAGTATTTT
TRBV10-1	.	.	TRBJ2-3	CASRSGTQDTQYF	TGCGCCAGCAGATCTGGGACTCAAGATACGCAGTATTTT
TRBV18	.	TRBD1	TRBJ2-7	CASSPTGNDEQYF	TGTGCCAGCTCACCGACAGGGAACGACGAGCAGTACTTC
TRBV20-1	.	.	TRBJ2-3	CSANRVEAYF	TGCAGTGCTAACCGGGTCGAGGCGTATTTT
TRBV20-1	.	.	TRBJ1-2	CSARTGNGYTF	TGCAGTGCTAGAACAGGGAATGGCTACACCTTC
TRBV5-5	once	TRBD1	TRBJ2-1	CASSYRQGPSYNEQFF	TGTGCCAGCAGTTACCGACAGGGACCCTCCTACAATGAGCAGTTCTTC
TRBV5-4	.	.	TRBJ1-5	CASSSRSTGSNQPQHF	TGTGCCAGCAGCTCCCGATCGACGGGTAGCAATCAGCCCCAGCATTTT
TRBV18	.	TRBD1	TRBJ2-7	CASSPPRQGAWEQYF	TGTGCCAGCTCACCACCACGGCAGGGGGCTTGGGAGCAGTACTTC
TRBV5-1	.	.	TRBJ2-5	CASSSRQAQETQYF	TGCGCCAGCAGCTCTAGACAGGCCCAAGAGACCCAGTACTTC
TRBV4-3	.	.	TRBJ2-1	CASSRGPSSYNEQFF	TGCGCCAGCAGCCGCGGGCCATCTTCCTACAATGAGCAGTTCTTC
TRBV30	once	TRBD1	TRBJ2-5	CAWSPGQHKIAQETQYF	TGTGCCTGGAGCCCGGGACAGCATAAAATAGCCCAAGAGACCCAGTACTTC
TRBV5-8	.	TRBD2	TRBJ2-1	CASKTSGSQNEQFF	TGTGCCAGCAAGACTAGCGGGAGTCAAAATGAGCAGTTCTTC
TRBV2	once	.	TRBJ2-5	CASSGGRQETQYF	TGTGCCAGCAGTGGCGGCAGGCAAGAGACCCAGTACTTC
TRBV5-1	.	.	TRBJ2-3	CASSLEVGYTDTQYF	TGCGCCAGCAGCTTGGAGGTGGGATACACAGATACGCAGTATTTT
TRBV28	.	.	TRBJ1-2	CASSFFGGAGSGYTF	TGTGCCAGCAGTTTCTTCGGTGGGGCTGGGTCTGGCTACACCTTC